What follows describes a single TCR beta chain. Per the authors' pipeline: Amplified reference gene primers provided the basis for estimating nucleated cell counts. Clones were sequenced by immunoSEQ multiplex PCR, and TCRdb holds only the in-frame ones, with some missing. V and J calls plus clone size are reproduced from that table; the DNA served to infer D and trimming. This table has 60,000 to 75,000 clones, about 91% appearing once. The Seattle patients, enrolled during active infection, were followed longitudinally. Germline CDR1 reads SGHNT; CDR2 reads YENEEA. V gave up 0 bases and J gave up 2 bases, with 4 bases separating them. CDR3 size: 14 residues. This entry comes from a study of blood T cell repertoires in COVID-19. Study information: Sites in the United States, Italy and Spain provided acute and convalescent COVID-19 samples.

The rearrangement uses TRBV11-3 and TRBJ2-2; unclear D gene. The sequenced sample was peripheral blood. This clonotype originated in a man aged 40-50 years with COVID-19, enrolled during active disease. CDR3 coding DNA: TGTGCCAGCAGCTTAGACGGTAACACCGGGGAGCTGTTTTTT. It translates to CASSLDGNTGELFF.